The next 30 T cell receptor beta chains were all read from a single sample in a study of T cells expressing NK-cell markers. TCRdb re-called the 5' RACE reads and gives one entry per CDR3 protein, without DNA. Recorded here are about 380,000 distinct CDR3 sequences; the top ten clones represent 5.2%. Sequences were obtained from blood T cells: a sorted CD56 or NKG2C T cell subset, CD4+ or CD8+ T cells, or bulk PBMC T cells (not recorded which). Receptor source: a man aged 18 to 70 in good health.

The chain couples TRBV7-9 to TRBJ1-4; TCRdb indicates TRBD1, and absent DNA this call remains unverified. The CDR3 runs 15 residues. Per germline, CDR1 SEHNR and CDR2 FQNEAQ (reference sequence). The CDR3 reads CASNGEGKGWEKLFF.

The rearrangement joins TRBV6-1 to TRBJ1-5. CDR1 is MNHNS and CDR2 is SASEGT in the germline V gene. The CDR3 length is 15 residues. The CDR3 sequence is CASSAGGVGNQPQHF.

J is TRBJ2-1 and V is TRBV5-1; TCRdb designates TRBD2, a call that cannot be tested without DNA. In germline, CDR1 is SGHRS, CDR2 YFSETQ. The CDR3 sequence is 15 residues long. The CDR3 sequence: CASSLSIAEYNEQFF.

The chain joins TRBV6-1 to TRBJ2-1; TCRdb reports TRBD2, a call that lacks DNA to check it against. This CDR3 is built from 14 residues. CDR1 MNHNS and CDR2 SASEGT come from the germline V gene. CDR3 in amino acids: CASSEWGREDEQFF.

V gene TRBV21-1 combines with J gene TRBJ2-7; TCRdb picks TRBD1, but there is no DNA to check that call. TRBV21-1 is described as a pseudogene. This CDR3 has 13 amino acids. CDR3 in amino acids: CASRSGVAYEQYF.

The J gene is TRBJ2-1, the V gene TRBV10-2; TCRdb's D call, TRBD1, is unchecked because there is no DNA. Germline V gene lookup returns CDR1 WSHSY and CDR2 SAAADI. The CDR3 loop spans 14 amino acids. CDR3 amino acids: CASRGDRVGNEQFF.

The genes are TRBV20-1 and TRBJ1-5; the TCRdb D gene call, TRBD1, has no DNA to confirm it. This CDR3 spans 15 amino acids. Germline assignment: CDR1 DFQATT and CDR2 SNEGSKA (reference sequence). CDR3 amino acids: CSARAIQGANQPQHF.

This chain joins TRBV12-3 or TRBV12-4 and TRBJ1-4; TCRdb picks TRBD1, but there is no DNA to check that call. CDR3 size: 14 residues. The CDR3 here is CASSVRQGNEKLFF.

This sequence joins TRBV5-1 and TRBJ2-4; there is no DNA to check the TCRdb D call of TRBD1. The CDR3 covers 15 residues. Germline CDR1 SGHRS, CDR2 YFSETQ. The CDR3: CASSSWTGAKNIQYF.

This chain joins TRBV12-3 or TRBV12-4 and TRBJ2-3; absent DNA, TCRdb's TRBD2 call cannot be checked. The CDR3 runs 20 residues. The CDR3 here is CASSPTRGLAGGSVTDTQYF.

This chain uses TRBV5-4 with TRBJ2-3; TCRdb outputs TRBD2, but without DNA this stays unchecked. Germline CDR1 and CDR2: SGHNT and YYREEE (reference sequence). The CDR3 has 16 residues. CDR3 in amino acids: CASSLGLAGFSDTQYF.

The chain has TRBV7-9 and TRBJ2-7. CDR1 SEHNR and CDR2 FQNEAQ come from the germline V gene (reference sequence). This CDR3 contains 15 residues. The CDR3: CASSLGGDPSYEQYF.

The chain couples TRBV4-1 to TRBJ2-3; TCRdb picks TRBD2, but there is no DNA to check that call. The CDR3 has 18 residues. The germline CDR1 and CDR2 sequences are MGHRA and YSYEKL. CDR3 residues: CASSRSLGLAGEADTQYF.

The V call is TRBV28, the J call TRBJ1-2; TCRdb returns TRBD1, unconfirmable since there is no DNA. The germline V gene has CDR1 MDHEN and CDR2 SYDVKM. The CDR3 has 14 amino acids. CDR3 residues: CASSFGQINYGYTF.

This chain uses TRBV20-1 with TRBJ1-2. Germline CDR1 and CDR2: DFQATT and SNEGSKA (reference sequence). This CDR3 has 15 amino acids. The CDR3: CSASGQRGVAYGYTF.

The chain carries TRBV7-9 and TRBJ2-7; the TCRdb D gene call, TRBD1, has no DNA to confirm it. This CDR3 has 15 residues. Germline assignment: CDR1 SEHNR and CDR2 FQNEAQ (reference sequence). CDR3 sequence reads: CASSPQTDRGDEQYF.

The V and J genes are TRBV7-8 and TRBJ2-4; TCRdb gives TRBD2 as the D gene, but with no DNA this cannot be confirmed. The CDR3 consists of 14 residues. Per the germline V gene, CDR1 is SGHVS and CDR2 is FQNEAQ. Here the CDR3 reads CASSSQRGQNIQYF.

CDR3 loop: CASSSVGGARYEQYF. V and J are TRBV7-6 and TRBJ2-7; TCRdb indicates TRBD1, and absent DNA this call remains unverified. Germline V gene sequence: CDR1 SGHVS, CDR2 FNYEAQ. The CDR3 contains 15 residues.

V is TRBV10-3 and J is TRBJ2-7; TCRdb's D call of TRBD1 is untestable without DNA. CDR1 and CDR2 from the germline V gene are ENHRY and SYGVKD. The CDR3 extends over 14 amino acids. The CDR3 sequence: CAISGGQGLSEQYF.

V and J are TRBV6-1 and TRBJ1-1; TCRdb names TRBD1, which stays unverified in the absence of DNA. The length of the CDR3 is 17 residues. The germline V gene encodes CDR1 MNHNS and CDR2 SASEGT. The chain's CDR3 is CASTPWEPGHSNTEAFF.

The V and J genes are TRBV20-1 and TRBJ2-2; checking the TCRdb D call of TRBD2 is not possible without DNA. Germline CDR1 reads DFQATT; CDR2 reads SNEGSKA (reference sequence). The CDR3 consists of 15 residues. The CDR3 loop is CSAVKEGVVTGELFF.

The chain is built from TRBV29-1 and TRBJ2-7; TCRdb gives TRBD1 as the D gene, but with no DNA this cannot be confirmed. CDR3 size: 13 residues. Germline V gene sequence: CDR1 SQVTM, CDR2 ANQGSEA. The CDR3 spells CSAGGQGTHEQYF.

The chain joins TRBV6-1 to TRBJ1-1; TCRdb's assignment of TRBD1 cannot be checked, as there is no DNA. Germline V lookup: CDR1 MNHNS, CDR2 SASEGT. The CDR3 sequence is 14 residues long. CDR3 protein: CASRWSRAVIEAFF.

The chain recombines TRBV3-1 with TRBJ2-1; lacking DNA, the TRBD2 call made by TCRdb goes unchecked. The germline V gene has CDR1 LGHDT and CDR2 YNNKEL (reference sequence). This CDR3 has 15 amino acids. CDR3 in amino acids: CASSQGRGTDNEQFF.

The rearrangement uses TRBV20-1 and TRBJ2-5; TCRdb proposes TRBD2, but this gene call is untestable without DNA. The CDR3 contains 15 residues. The germline gives CDR1 DFQATT, CDR2 SNEGSKA (reference sequence). CDR3 region: CSASSSGGFQETQYF.

This chain connects TRBV3-1 to TRBJ1-1. The germline V gene has CDR1 LGHDT and CDR2 YNNKEL (reference sequence). This CDR3 has 14 residues. The chain's CDR3 is CASSQTRYLTEAFF.

The genes are TRBV3-1 and TRBJ2-7; checking the TCRdb D call of TRBD1 is not possible without DNA. This CDR3 spans 16 amino acids. Looked up from germline, CDR1 is LGHDT and CDR2 is YNNKEL (reference sequence). The CDR3 here is CASSQGRTGGSGEQYF.

The chain carries TRBV6-2 or TRBV6-3 and TRBJ2-7. The CDR3 extends over 11 amino acids. Germline CDR1 reads MNHEY; CDR2 reads SVGEGT. This CDR3 reads CASSLKGEQYF.

The V and J genes are TRBV14 and TRBJ2-1; without DNA, the TCRdb call of TRBD1 cannot be checked. The germline V gene has CDR1 SGHDN and CDR2 FVKESK. The CDR3 runs 17 residues. The CDR3 sequence: CASSHRGGLSSYNEQFF.

V and J are TRBV18 and TRBJ2-5; with no DNA, the TCRdb D assignment of TRBD2 cannot be verified. This CDR3 spans 16 amino acids. Germline-derived CDR1 and CDR2 are KGHSH and LQKENI. The CDR3 region is CASSLGLAGTQETQYF.